Presented here are 8 T cell receptor beta chains from one specimen sequenced in a study of blood T cell repertoires in COVID-19. Sequencing was performed with immunoSEQ multiplex PCR; in TCRdb, only in-frame clones are kept and a portion is missing. The table records roughly 100,000 clones, roughly nine tenths of them present only once. Sample: peripheral blood. The receptors come from a man in his forties or fifties with active COVID-19.

The chain carries TRBV7-2 and TRBJ2-2; D ambiguous. V was cut by 5 bases and J by 2 bases, with 12 bases left in between. This CDR3 has 15 residues. Germline CDR1 is SGHTA and CDR2 is FQGNSA. Written as DNA, the CDR3 is TGTGCCAGCAGCGCGAGGCTGTCCAACACCGGGGAGCTGTTTTTT. This encodes CASSARLSNTGELFF.

V gene TRBV7-9 combines with J gene TRBJ2-3; 13 bases map to TRBD2. The CDR3 has 15 amino acids. The V gene's germline CDR1 is SEHNR and CDR2 FQNEAQ (reference sequence). The J segment lost 9 bases and the V segment lost 7 bases, leaving 10 bases of the junction unmatched. CDR3 sequence (DNA): TGTGCCAGCACCGTAACTAGCGGGGGGGCCGAGACGCAGTATTTT. Its translation: CASTVTSGGAETQYF.

This chain connects TRBV5-6 to TRBJ2-7; TRBD2 is a possible D gene (6 bases). Trimming stripped 4 bases from V and 9 bases from J, with 17 bases between. CDR3 length: 13 residues. CDR1 is SGHDT and CDR2 is YYEEEE in the germline V gene. The CDR3 sequence: CASSRRLDRWQYF. CDR3 nucleotides: TGTGCCAGCAGCCGCAGACTAGATCGTTGGCAGTACTTC.

The V gene is TRBV5-6, the J gene TRBJ2-4; a weak D match, TRBD2 (5 bases). From germline, CDR1 is SGHDT and CDR2 YYEEEE. This CDR3 has 15 amino acids. The V and J ends lost 0 bases and 3 bases respectively, with 10 bases between them. CDR3 amino acids: CASSLGRVIKNIQYF. The DNA of the CDR3 is TGTGCCAGCAGCTTGGGGCGGGTAATCAAAAACATTCAGTACTTC.

The gene calls are TRBV6-6 and TRBJ2-7, with TRBD2 identical over 7 bases. After removal of 6 bases from V and 2 bases from J, the junction contained 4 bases not matched to a gene. Per the germline V gene, CDR1 is MNHNY and CDR2 is SVGAGI (reference sequence). The CDR3 has 13 amino acids. CDR3 nucleotides: TGTGCCAGCAGGACAGCGGGGCCCTACGAGCAGTACTTC. Encoded protein: CASRTAGPYEQYF.

This clone was detected once. This chain connects TRBV7-8 to TRBJ2-1; 7 bases are a match to TRBD2. Germline-derived CDR1 and CDR2 are SGHVS and FQNEAQ. The V gene end was trimmed by 8 bases and the J gene end by 3 bases; junction bases not matched to a gene: 7. The CDR3 runs 14 residues. The CDR3 bases are TGTGCCAGCGCCCCGGGGGGTTACTACAATGAGCAGTTCTTC. This sequence encodes CASAPGGYYNEQFF.

CDR3 in amino acids: CASSPGAKYGYTF. The CDR3 nucleotides read TGTGCCAGCAGCCCTGGGGCCAAATATGGCTACACCTTC. The V call is TRBV7-9, the J call TRBJ1-2, with D tentatively TRBD1 (5 bases). V was shortened by 5 bases and J by 5 bases, with 12 bases between the two germline ends. The germline V gene has CDR1 SEHNR and CDR2 FQNEAQ (reference sequence). The CDR3 is 13 amino acids. The complete variable domain, with remaining parts taken from reference TRBV7-9 and TRBJ1-2, reads DTGVSQNPRHKITKRGQNVTFRCDPISEHNRLYWYRQTLGQGPEFLTYFQNEAQLEKSRLLSDRFSAERPKGSFSTLEIQRTEQGDSAMYLCASSPGAKYGYTFGSGTRLTVV.

In this sample, this clone turned up a few times. The chain couples TRBV4-1 to TRBJ2-7; 8 nucleotides match TRBD1. In germline, CDR1 is MGHRA, CDR2 YSYEKL. The V and J ends lost 1 base and 4 bases, in that order; junction bases with no gene match: 6. The CDR3 is 15 residues long. The CDR3 DNA reads as TGCGCCAGCAGCCAAGGTCCGACAGGGGCTTACGAGCAGTACTTC. Translated, it gives CASSQGPTGAYEQYF.